The following is a T cell receptor (beta chain) sequence with its context. Its antigen is as yet unknown. TCRdb itself ran the 5' RACE reads through MiXCR, one entry per CDR3 protein. The data show about 190,000 distinct CDR3 sequences, about 16% seen once. This sample was taken from a study of identical twins. Study-level findings and limits: The models gave estimates that fell short of the out-of-frame TCR alpha sharing seen in monozygotic twins.

Trimming took 3 bases from V and 0 from J, leaving 10 bases between them. The CDR3 contains 14 residues. Germline assignment: CDR1 SGHKS and CDR2 YYEKEE (reference sequence). Only healthy Caucasians were enrolled as donors. These data were also filed under a second study, of T cells expressing NK-cell markers.

The rearrangement joins TRBV5-5 to TRBJ2-7; TRBD1 or TRBD2 may be the D gene (5 bases each). The sample consisted of CD8+ T cells sorted from blood. This TCR was sampled from a woman aged 18-29 years in good health. CDR3 coding DNA: TGTGCCAGCAGCTCTCCAGGGAGCTCCTACGAGCAGTACTTC. Translating gives CASSSPGSSYEQYF.